Following are 32 T cell receptor beta chains from one sample sequenced in a study of CD8+ T cells in alopecia areata. Treatment in this sample: oral pan-JAK inhibitor, 5-10 mg twice daily. RNA extraction was followed by reverse transcription into cDNA, which acted as the sequencing template. The data were produced by immunoSEQ multiplex PCR, yet TCRdb's version contains in-frame clones alone and is incomplete. The sample holds 200,000 to 250,000 clones; under 60% are singletons and the top ten take around 1.5%. This specimen consisted of CD4+ T cells sorted from blood, obtained at week 4, from a patient treated with tofacitinib. The receptors derive from a human donor with alopecia areata.

This sequence joins TRBV30 and TRBJ1-2, with 7 bases aligning to TRBD1. V lost 3 bases to trimming and J lost 2 bases; unmatched junction nucleotides: 6. From germline, CDR1 is GTSNPN and CDR2 SVGIG (reference sequence). The CDR3 runs to 14 residues. CDR3 region: CAWRSQGSNYGYTF. CDR3 DNA: TGTGCCTGGAGATCACAGGGGAGCAACTATGGCTACACCTTC.

This clone was found once. This chain links TRBV7-2 with TRBJ1-5; D is unclear. CDR3 length: 14 residues. V was trimmed by 5 bases and J by 7 bases, leaving 15 bases between them. CDR1 and CDR2 from the germline V gene are SGHTA and FQGNSA. CDR3 sequence (DNA): TGTGCCAGCAGCCCAGGTGCTCCGAGCCAGCCCCAGCATTTT. Its protein is CASSPGAPSQPQHF.

This clone has a count of ten or more. The gene calls are TRBV29-1 and TRBJ1-1; 7 nucleotides line up with TRBD1. The CDR3 has 13 residues. The germline V gene has CDR1 SQVTM and CDR2 ANQGSEA. V lost 4 bases and J lost 4; bases outside the gene matches: 6. CDR3 sequence (DNA): TGCAGCGTTGCTCGACAGGGTTCCACTGAAGCTTTCTTT. Its translation is CSVARQGSTEAFF.

The V gene is TRBV11-3, the J gene TRBJ1-1, with D unclear. The CDR3 loop spans 15 amino acids. V was clipped by 0 bases and J by 1 base, with 9 bases between them. Germline values: CDR1 SGHNT, CDR2 YENEEA. CDR3 sequence (DNA): TGTGCCAGCAGCTTAGATCTTAACAAGAACACTGAAGCTTTCTTT. This translates into CASSLDLNKNTEAFF.

The chain has TRBV9 and TRBJ2-7; D gene ambiguous. The CDR3 consists of 14 residues. Trimming took off 2 bases at V and 3 bases at J, with 12 bases between the two ends. CDR1 is SGDLS, CDR2 YYNGEE, per germline. CDR3 sequence (DNA): TGTGCCAGCAGCGTCGGTTCGGCTAACTACGAGCAGTACTTC. Residues: CASSVGSANYEQYF.

The chain links TRBV30 to TRBJ1-2; perhaps TRBD1 as D (5 bases). The CDR3 is made up of 12 amino acids. Germline CDR1 is GTSNPN and CDR2 is SVGIG (reference sequence). The V and J ends lost 4 bases and 7 bases respectively, with 13 bases between them. CDR3 in amino acids: CAWKQQDSGYTF. The CDR3 DNA follows: TGTGCCTGGAAGCAACAGGATAGTGGCTACACCTTC.

The J gene is TRBJ2-7, the V gene TRBV29-1; perhaps TRBD1 as D (6 bases). The germline V and J ends were trimmed by 3 bases and 0 bases, with 18 bases remaining between them. The CDR3 is 16 residues long. Germline loops: CDR1 SQVTM, CDR2 ANQGSEA. CDR3 residues: CSVDLVAGTCSYEQYF. The CDR3 DNA is TGCAGCGTTGATTTAGTGGCAGGGACATGCTCCTACGAGCAGTACTTC.

The chain employs TRBV29-1 and TRBJ2-1, with 12 bases matching TRBD2. Germline CDR1 SQVTM, CDR2 ANQGSEA. The length of the CDR3 is 14 residues. V was pared by 2 bases and J by 8 bases, with 4 bases of the junction left unmatched. The CDR3 DNA reads as TGCAGCGTTGAAATACTAGCGGGGGGCGATGAGCAGTTCTTC. Protein: CSVEILAGGDEQFF.

The chain carries TRBV29-1 and TRBJ1-4; no clear D gene. The CDR3 loop spans 12 amino acids. Trimming shortened V by 4 bases and J by 7 bases, and 10 bases separated the two germline ends. Germline V gene data show CDR1 as SQVTM and CDR2 as ANQGSEA. The CDR3 coding sequence is TGCAGCGTTGCGGTAACAAGTGAAAAACTGTTTTTT. Translation gives CSVAVTSEKLFF.

The V call is TRBV29-1, the J call TRBJ2-5; TRBD1 aligns across 7 bases. J gave up 2 bases and V 3 bases, and 9 bases lay outside the gene matches. The germline gives CDR1 SQVTM, CDR2 ANQGSEA. The CDR3 totals 15 residues. CDR3 sequence: CSVDGEGGHQETQYF. For the CDR3, the DNA is TGCAGCGTTGACGGGGAAGGGGGCCATCAAGAGACCCAGTACTTC.

The chain recombines TRBV6-5 with TRBJ2-7; TRBD2 might be the D (5 bases). The CDR3 spans 16 residues. V gave up 0 bases and J gave up 2 bases, with 14 bases separating them. CDR1 MNHEY and CDR2 SVGAGI come from the germline V gene. The CDR3 nucleotides are TGTGCCAGCAGTTACTCAGCCGGAGGAGGCACCTACGAGCAGTACTTC. Protein product: CASSYSAGGGTYEQYF.

The chain joins TRBV7-8 to TRBJ1-1, with D uncertain. The V end lost 4 bases, the J end lost 3 bases, and 15 bases lay between the germline ends. This CDR3 is built from 15 residues. The germline gives CDR1 SGHVS, CDR2 FQNEAQ. Here the CDR3 reads CASSSQRAWDTEAFF. CDR3 nucleotide sequence: TGTGCCAGCAGCTCCCAGCGGGCTTGGGACACTGAAGCTTTCTTT.

The chain employs TRBV29-1 and TRBJ1-2, with D tentatively TRBD1 (5 bases). The V and J ends lost 0 bases and 6 bases respectively, with 17 bases between them. The CDR3 has 15 amino acids. Per the germline V gene, CDR1 is SQVTM and CDR2 is ANQGSEA. The CDR3 DNA sequence: TGCAGCGTTGAAGAGGGACGGAGCCTGGTACATGGCTACACCTTC. Translated, it gives CSVEEGRSLVHGYTF.

The rearrangement links TRBV29-1 to TRBJ2-2; perhaps TRBD2 as D (5 bases). There are 13 residues in the CDR3. CDR1 SQVTM and CDR2 ANQGSEA come from the germline V gene. Trimming removed 5 bases from V and 4 bases from J, with 11 bases in between. The CDR3 is CSVFGESTGELFF. The CDR3 coding sequence is TGCAGCGTTTTCGGGGAGTCCACCGGGGAGCTGTTTTTT.

A word on this clone: Other DNA sequences in this sample translate to the same CDR3. This chain joins TRBV5-6 and TRBJ2-7; D not certain. V lost 0 bases to trimming and J lost 3 bases, with 4 bases between them. The CDR3 covers 12 residues. Germline loops: CDR1 SGHDT, CDR2 YYEEEE. In DNA, the CDR3 is TGTGCCAGCAGCTTGGCCAACTACGAGCAGTACTTC. It specifies CASSLANYEQYF.

The chain couples TRBV5-1 to TRBJ1-6; TRBD1 matches 8 bases. The V gene's germline CDR1 is SGHRS and CDR2 YFSETQ. J lost 6 bases, V lost 0 bases, and 5 bases had no gene match. The CDR3 has 16 residues. CDR3 DNA sequence: TGCGCCAGCAGCTTGGAGTCGACAGGGGCTAATTCACCCCTCCACTTT. It specifies CASSLESTGANSPLHF.

The rearrangement uses TRBV5-6 and TRBJ2-7, with TRBD1 as a possible D gene (7 bases). V was cut by 4 bases and J by 3 bases, with 14 bases left in between. Germline CDR1 and CDR2: SGHDT and YYEEEE. The CDR3 loop spans 14 amino acids. CDR3 in DNA: TGTGCCAGCAGCCAGGGGGGACGCGGCTACGAGCAGTACTTC. Residues: CASSQGGRGYEQYF. The full variable domain, completed using reference TRBV5-6 and TRBJ2-7, is DAGVTQSPTHLIKTRGQQVTLRCSPKSGHDTVSWYQQALGQGPQFIFQYYEEEERQRGNFPDRFSGHQFPNYSSELNVNALLLGDSALYLCASSQGGRGYEQYFGPGTRLTVT.

The rearrangement links TRBV29-1 to TRBJ2-7; D unresolved. This CDR3 has 11 amino acids. Germline V gene sequence: CDR1 SQVTM, CDR2 ANQGSEA. V gave up 4 bases and J gave up 5 bases, with 9 bases separating them. CDR3 residues: CSVVVVHEQYF. The CDR3 DNA follows: TGCAGCGTTGTGGTAGTCCACGAGCAGTACTTC.

This clone turned up a few times. V usage is TRBV11-2 and J usage is TRBJ2-2, with TRBD2 as a possible D gene (5 bases). CDR3 length equals 13 residues. CDR1 and CDR2 from the germline V gene are SGHAT and FQNNGV. V was trimmed by 5 bases and J by 6 bases, leaving 10 bases between them. For the CDR3, the DNA is TGTGCCAGCAGCCCACGGGGTGCCGGGGAGCTGTTTTTT. Amino acids: CASSPRGAGELFF.

For the CDR3, the DNA is TGCAGTGCTTCTAATGAAAAACTGTTTTTT. Amino acid sequence: CSASNEKLFF. The V and J genes are TRBV20-1 and TRBJ1-4; D is unclear. V lost 5 bases, J lost 3 bases, and 1 base lay in between. Germline assignment: CDR1 DFQATT and CDR2 SNEGSKA (reference sequence). The CDR3 covers 10 residues.

This clone was seen more than once but under ten times. CDR3 in amino acids: CASSQDIRGTEAFF. Written as DNA, the CDR3 is TGCGCCAGCAGCCAAGATATCCGGGGCACTGAAGCTTTCTTT. The chain uses TRBV4-3 and TRBJ1-1; D remains unclear. With 0 bases removed from V and 4 bases from J, the gap between germline ends came to 9 bases. Germline V gene lookup returns CDR1 LGHNA and CDR2 YSLEER. CDR3 length equals 14 residues.

This clone has ten or more counts. The chain uses TRBV7-3 and TRBJ2-2; D remains ambiguous. The CDR3 is 12 amino acids. Between the trimmed V and J ends, which lost 5 bases and 3 bases, there was a span of 4 bases. Germline CDR1 reads SGHTA; CDR2 reads FQGTGA. CDR3 region: CASSRHTGELFF. The DNA of the CDR3 is TGTGCCAGCAGCCGCCACACCGGGGAGCTGTTTTTT.

This clone has a count of ten or more. V gene TRBV2 combines with J gene TRBJ1-1, with D unclear. The V and J ends lost 8 bases and 0 bases respectively, with 10 bases between them. The CDR3 spans 13 residues. CDR1 SNHLY and CDR2 FYNNEI come from the germline V gene. CDR3 residues: CASRVGMNTEAFF. The CDR3 nucleotides read TGTGCCAGCCGGGTCGGTATGAACACTGAAGCTTTCTTT.

The chain has TRBV2 and TRBJ2-1; TRBD1 might be the D (6 bases). Germline V gene lookup returns CDR1 SNHLY and CDR2 FYNNEI. The CDR3 is made up of 13 amino acids. V dropped 5 bases and J dropped 6 bases, with 11 bases sitting between them. The CDR3 reads CASSYQGINEQFF. The CDR3 DNA is TGTGCCAGCAGTTATCAGGGGATCAATGAGCAGTTCTTC.

This clone occurred once. The chain joins TRBV25-1 to TRBJ1-1; 7 nucleotides agree with TRBD1. V lost 7 bases to trimming and J lost 1 base; unmatched junction nucleotides: 9. Germline V gives CDR1 MGHDK, CDR2 SYGVNS. This CDR3 is built from 15 residues. The CDR3 loop is CASTPATGRNTEAFF. CDR3 nucleotides: TGTGCCAGCACCCCGGCGACAGGGAGGAACACTGAAGCTTTCTTT.

The V call is TRBV10-2, the J call TRBJ2-4; 12 bases are a match to TRBD2. The germline gives CDR1 WSHSY, CDR2 SAAADI. The CDR3 is made up of 15 amino acids. V lost 6 bases and J lost 7; bases outside the gene matches: 7. The CDR3 sequence is CASRDLAGGMNIQYF. The CDR3 DNA follows: TGCGCCAGCAGGGACCTAGCGGGGGGGATGAACATTCAGTACTTC.

The chain links TRBV7-9 to TRBJ1-4; D is perhaps TRBD1 (5 bases). The V gene lost 1 base and the J gene lost 6 bases, with 9 bases spanning the gap. This CDR3 region has 14 residues. CDR1 and CDR2 (germline): SEHNR, FQNEAQ (reference sequence). The CDR3 reads CASSLVGEDEKLFF. For the CDR3, the DNA is TGTGCCAGCAGCTTAGTAGGGGAGGATGAAAAACTGTTTTTT.

This clone was picked up a small number of times. The V and J genes are TRBV7-2 and TRBJ1-5; the match to TRBD1 covers 10 bases. From germline, CDR1 is SGHTA and CDR2 FQGNSA. The CDR3 covers 14 residues. The V gene end was trimmed by 6 bases and the J gene end by 4 bases; junction bases not matched to a gene: 3. CDR3 residues: CASRAGQGNQPQHF. The CDR3 DNA reads as TGTGCCAGCAGAGCGGGACAGGGGAATCAGCCCCAGCATTTT.

V and J are TRBV29-1 and TRBJ2-7; D uncertain. The CDR3 length is 12 residues. Germline V CDR1 and CDR2: SQVTM, ANQGSEA. Deletions cut 1 base from V and 3 bases from J, with 7 bases between. CDR3 bases: TGCAGCGTTGAAGTTGGCTTCTACGAGCAGTACTTC. This encodes CSVEVGFYEQYF.

The rearrangement links TRBV30 to TRBJ1-2; TRBD1 might be the D (5 bases). The germline V and J ends were trimmed by 6 bases and 7 bases, with 12 bases remaining between them. The V gene's germline CDR1 is GTSNPN and CDR2 SVGIG (reference sequence). The CDR3 length is 11 residues. CDR3 in amino acids: CACSTVLGYTF. The CDR3 nucleotides read TGTGCCTGCTCGACAGTGCTTGGCTACACCTTC.

The rearrangement uses TRBV7-9 and TRBJ2-7; 7 bases align to TRBD2. CDR3 length equals 16 residues. After removal of 3 bases from V and 1 base from J, the junction contained 9 bases not matched to a gene. Germline V gene sequence: CDR1 SEHNR, CDR2 FQNEAQ (reference sequence). The CDR3 reads CASSFPGAGGSYEQYF. The CDR3 coding sequence is TGTGCCAGCAGCTTCCCCGGGGCCGGGGGGTCCTACGAGCAGTACTTC.

Many counts were recorded for this clone. CDR3 protein: CSVEDATSNSYNEQFF. For the CDR3, the DNA is TGCAGCGTTGAAGATGCGACAAGTAACTCCTACAATGAGCAGTTCTTC. The rearrangement uses TRBV29-1 and TRBJ2-1, with unresolved D. This CDR3 is built from 16 residues. Germline CDR1 reads SQVTM; CDR2 reads ANQGSEA. Trimming took 0 bases from V and 0 from J, leaving 12 bases between them.